This T cell receptor (beta chain) is drawn from a study of blood T cell repertoires in COVID-19. Study context: Some COVID-19 samples were acute and others convalescent; all came from the United States, Italy and Spain. From T cells, B-cell-depleted T cells, or PBMCs came the material, which was cDNA or gDNA.

In the original workflow: Estimates of nucleated cell counts were drawn from the amplification of reference gene primers. The protocol was immunoSEQ multiplex PCR, while the TCRdb copy is restricted to in-frame clones and leaves out a portion. V and J calls and clone size follow that table, whereas D and trimming were derived from the DNA. This table holds 200,000 to 300,000 clones, around four fifths found once. The CDR3 is 13 amino acids. The V end was cut by 1 base, the J end by 5 bases, with 9 bases between. Per germline, CDR1 SGHRS and CDR2 YFSETQ. Source material: peripheral blood. The source is a woman in her fifties or sixties with active or convalescent COVID-19. The V gene is TRBV5-1, the J gene TRBJ2-5; D unresolved. The CDR3 loop is CASSLYGPETQYF. DNA for the CDR3: TGCGCCAGCAGCTTGTATGGGCCCGAGACCCAGTACTTC.